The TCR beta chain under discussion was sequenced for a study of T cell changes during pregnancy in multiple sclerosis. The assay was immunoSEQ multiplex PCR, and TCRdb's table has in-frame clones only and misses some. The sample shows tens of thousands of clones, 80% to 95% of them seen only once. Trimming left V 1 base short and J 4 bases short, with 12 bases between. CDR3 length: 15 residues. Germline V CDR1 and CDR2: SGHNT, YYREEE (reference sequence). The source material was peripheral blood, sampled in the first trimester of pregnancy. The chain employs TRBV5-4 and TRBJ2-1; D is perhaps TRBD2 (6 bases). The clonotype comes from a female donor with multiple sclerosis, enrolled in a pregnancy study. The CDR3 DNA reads TGTGCCAGCAGCTTGAACCCTGGGGGGTACAATGAGCAGTTCTTC. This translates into CASSLNPGGYNEQFF.